One sample yielded the 22 T cell receptor beta chains listed below, sequenced in a study of OX40 agonist ivuxolimab in advanced cancers. Sequencing used immunoSEQ multiplex PCR; TCRdb keeps in-frame clones, though not all of them. The repertoire includes roughly 60,000 clones, around 86% of them detected once, and 0.85% to 0.95% sits in the top ten. The sequencing here drew on CD4+ or CD8+ T cells sorted from blood, taken in a trial of the OX40 agonist ivuxolimab. These receptors originate from an adult with an advanced solid tumor such as melanoma, head and neck, liver or kidney cancer.

This clone was recorded once. The gene calls are TRBV2 and TRBJ1-4; 7 bases match TRBD1. This CDR3 is built from 14 residues. CDR1 is SNHLY, CDR2 FYNNEI, per germline. With V trimmed by 6 bases and J by 5 bases, 6 bases remained unmatched. The CDR3 region is CASSRQGENEKLFF. In nucleotides, the CDR3 is TGTGCCAGCAGCCGACAGGGCGAAAATGAAAAACTGTTTTTT.

The chain couples TRBV6-1 to TRBJ1-5; maybe TRBD1 (5 bases). Trimming removed 7 bases from V and 4 bases from J, with 14 bases in between. The germline gives CDR1 MNHNS, CDR2 SASEGT. The CDR3 runs to 14 residues. CDR3 loop: CASMSRDMNQPQHF. In nucleotides, the CDR3 is TGTGCCAGCATGTCCAGGGATATGAATCAGCCCCAGCATTTT.

The rearrangement joins TRBV2 to TRBJ1-2; the D gene is possibly TRBD1 (5 bases). This CDR3 region has 13 residues. Germline V gene lookup returns CDR1 SNHLY and CDR2 FYNNEI. V lost 4 bases, J lost 8 bases, and 14 bases lay in between. CDR3 residues: CASSVGTEQGYTF. CDR3 nucleotide sequence: TGTGCCAGCAGTGTCGGGACTGAACAGGGCTACACCTTC. Using reference TRBV2 and TRBJ1-2 for the parts outside the CDR3, the full variable domain is EPEVTQTPSHQVTQMGQEVILRCVPISNHLYFYWYRQILGQKVEFLVSFYNNEISEKSEIFDDQFSVERPDGSNFTLKIRSTKLEDSAMYFCASSVGTEQGYTFGSGTRLTVV.

This clone was detected only once. The J gene is TRBJ1-1, the V gene TRBV6-6, with D possibly matching TRBD1 (6 bases). Germline assignment: CDR1 MNHNY and CDR2 SVGAGI (reference sequence). CDR3 length: 13 residues. V lost 7 bases to trimming and J lost 1 base, with 10 bases between them. CDR3 coding DNA: TGTGCCAGCAATCCGGACAGGAACACTGAAGCTTTCTTT. This codes for CASNPDRNTEAFF.

This clone has just a few counts. The chain couples TRBV7-3 to TRBJ1-5; no clear D gene. Looked up from germline, CDR1 is SGHTA and CDR2 is FQGTGA. The CDR3 contains 13 residues. V was clipped by 3 bases and J by 3 bases, with 6 bases between them. The CDR3 reads CASSFSLNQPQHF. CDR3 in DNA: TGTGCCAGCAGCTTCTCCCTCAATCAGCCCCAGCATTTT.

V and J are TRBV27 and TRBJ1-1; 7 bases line up with TRBD1. The trim removed 2 bases at V and 4 bases at J, leaving 4 bases unmatched. Germline V gene data show CDR1 as MNHEY and CDR2 as SMNVEV (reference sequence). This CDR3 spans 14 amino acids. The CDR3 is CASSLRGGVTEAFF. The CDR3 DNA is TGTGCCAGCAGTTTACGAGGGGGCGTCACTGAAGCTTTCTTT.

The chain employs TRBV6-1 and TRBJ2-7; 7 bases match TRBD1. Germline V gene data show CDR1 as MNHNS and CDR2 as SASEGT. The CDR3 has 15 residues. V dropped 6 bases and J dropped 2; count of bases not matched to a gene: 10. CDR3 bases: TGTGCCAGCAGCCTCACCGGGACAGCACCCTACGAGCAGTACTTC. It encodes CASSLTGTAPYEQYF.

V is TRBV18 and J is TRBJ1-2; D ambiguous. Germline assignment: CDR1 KGHSH and CDR2 LQKENI. V lost 5 bases, J lost 4 bases, and 8 bases lay in between. The CDR3 covers 12 residues. CDR3 residues: CASSDESYGYTF. The DNA for the CDR3 is TGTGCCAGCTCAGACGAAAGCTATGGCTACACCTTC.

The chain recombines TRBV27 with TRBJ2-1, with 7 bases aligning to TRBD2. Germline V gene sequence: CDR1 MNHEY, CDR2 SMNVEV (reference sequence). V dropped 5 bases and J dropped 0; count of bases not matched to a gene: 7. The CDR3 has 16 residues. The CDR3 DNA is TGTGCCAGCAGTCCCAGGGAGGGAAGCTCCTACAATGAGCAGTTCTTC. Translated, it gives CASSPREGSSYNEQFF.

This clone was seen only once. The chain couples TRBV18 to TRBJ1-3; TRBD1 agrees at 8 bases. Losses at the gene ends were 3 bases for V and 3 bases for J; bases not matched to a gene: 4. Germline loops: CDR1 KGHSH, CDR2 LQKENI. This CDR3 comprises 15 residues. In nucleotides, the CDR3 is TGTGCCAGCTCACCGGGACAGGTATATGGAAACACCATATATTTT. Translation: CASSPGQVYGNTIYF.

The chain carries TRBV7-6 and TRBJ2-5; 9 bases align to TRBD2. V was pared by 5 bases and J by 4 bases, with 11 bases of the junction left unmatched. Germline V gene data show CDR1 as SGHVS and CDR2 as FNYEAQ. This CDR3 spans 16 amino acids. The CDR3 here is CASSTRGGRATETQYF. CDR3 coding DNA: TGTGCCAGCAGCACCAGGGGCGGGAGGGCCACAGAGACCCAGTACTTC.

V usage is TRBV6-5 and J usage is TRBJ2-7, with 11 positions matching TRBD2. This CDR3 comprises 14 residues. V dropped 6 bases and J dropped 3; count of bases not matched to a gene: 4. Looked up from germline, CDR1 is MNHEY and CDR2 is SVGAGI. The CDR3 sequence: CASRGTSGIYEQYF. The CDR3 DNA reads TGTGCCAGCAGGGGGACTAGCGGAATCTACGAGCAGTACTTC.

The chain carries TRBV2 and TRBJ1-1; the match to TRBD1 covers 7 bases. This CDR3 spans 15 amino acids. Germline loops: CDR1 SNHLY, CDR2 FYNNEI. J gave up 0 bases and V 2 bases, and 3 bases lay outside the gene matches. CDR3 DNA: TGTGCCAGCAGTGAAACAGGGGCTGTGAACACTGAAGCTTTCTTT. This translates into CASSETGAVNTEAFF. The full variable domain, in which reference TRBV2 and TRBJ1-1 provide the parts outside the CDR3, is EPEVTQTPSHQVTQMGQEVILRCVPISNHLYFYWYRQILGQKVEFLVSFYNNEISEKSEIFDDQFSVERPDGSNFTLKIRSTKLEDSAMYFCASSETGAVNTEAFFGQGTRLTVV.

The chain carries TRBV5-4 and TRBJ2-2; 12 positions agree with TRBD2. The CDR3 spans 15 residues. Germline trimming cut 4 bases from V and 5 bases from J; bases unmatched to any gene: 3. CDR1 and CDR2 from the germline V gene are SGHNT and YYREEE (reference sequence). CDR3 region: CASSPTSGRTGELFF. In nucleotides, the CDR3 is TGTGCCAGCAGCCCGACTAGCGGGAGAACCGGGGAGCTGTTTTTT.

The genes are TRBV30 and TRBJ1-4, with a weak D call TRBD1 (6 bases). The V end was cut by 3 bases, the J end by 6 bases, with 11 bases between. Germline CDR1 reads GTSNPN; CDR2 reads SVGIG (reference sequence). CDR3 length equals 13 residues. CDR3 bases: TGTGCCTGGAGGGGGGCAGGGGATGAAAAACTGTTTTTT. Encoded protein: CAWRGAGDEKLFF. Supplemented by reference TRBV30 and TRBJ1-4, the full variable domain reads SQTIHQWPATLVQPVGSPLSLECTVEGTSNPNLYWYRQAAGRGLQLLFYSVGIGQISSEVPQNLSASRPQDRQFILSSKKLLLSDSGFYLCAWRGAGDEKLFFGSGTQLSVL.

The table lists this clone with a count of one. The chain links TRBV19 to TRBJ1-1; D not certain. V shed 5 bases and J shed 11 bases, with 18 bases lying between them. In germline, CDR1 is LNHDA, CDR2 SQIVND (reference sequence). The CDR3 sequence is 13 residues long. The chain's CDR3 is CASSLTLGARAFF. As DNA, the CDR3 is TGTGCCAGTAGTTTAACCCTGGGAGCCCGGGCTTTCTTT.

This clone was detected only once. The chain combines TRBV11-2 with TRBJ2-7; TRBD2 is a possible D gene (5 bases). V lost 2 bases, J lost 1 base, and 12 bases lay in between. The CDR3 runs 15 residues. Germline values: CDR1 SGHAT, CDR2 FQNNGV. The CDR3 region has the DNA TGTGCCAGCAGCTTATTAGTCGAGGGATCCTACGAGCAGTACTTC. Translation gives CASSLLVEGSYEQYF.

The J gene is TRBJ2-5, the V gene TRBV15; D may be TRBD2 (6 bases). CDR3 length: 13 residues. Germline CDR1 is LNHNV and CDR2 is YYDKDF (reference sequence). The V end lost 3 bases, the J end lost 4 bases, and 9 bases lay between the germline ends. DNA for the CDR3: TGTGCCACCAGCAGGGAGGGGATAGAGACCCAGTACTTC. Amino acids: CATSREGIETQYF.

The chain is built from TRBV30 and TRBJ1-5, with a possible D match to TRBD1 (5 bases). CDR3 length: 15 amino acids. V lost 1 base and J lost 2, with 12 bases in between. Germline V gene sequence: CDR1 GTSNPN, CDR2 SVGIG (reference sequence). CDR3 protein: CAWSAGYQRNQPQHF. CDR3 DNA: TGTGCCTGGAGTGCAGGGTATCAACGCAATCAGCCCCAGCATTTT.

The chain is built from TRBV7-8 and TRBJ2-3, with unresolved D. From germline, CDR1 is SGHVS and CDR2 FQNEAQ. V was trimmed by 3 bases and J by 0 bases, leaving 10 bases between them. The CDR3 sequence is 15 residues long. Here the CDR3 DNA reads TGTGCCAGCAGCTTGGAGCTCTCAAGCACAGATACGCAGTATTTT. It translates to CASSLELSSTDTQYF.

This rearrangement joins TRBV5-5 to TRBJ1-1; TRBD1 might be the D (5 bases). Germline V gene lookup returns CDR1 SGHKS and CDR2 YYEKEE (reference sequence). The V gene lost 3 bases and the J gene lost 6 bases, with 15 bases spanning the gap. This CDR3 spans 14 amino acids. The CDR3 DNA is TGTGCCAGCAGCTGGGGGAGGAGGGCAGCTGAAGCTTTCTTT. This translates into CASSWGRRAAEAFF.

The rearrangement uses TRBV6-1 and TRBJ1-2; no reliable D call. V was trimmed by 2 bases and J by 8 bases, leaving 6 bases between them. The CDR3 runs 11 residues. Per germline, CDR1 MNHNS and CDR2 SASEGT. The CDR3 DNA reads as TGTGCCAGCAGTGAACTCTCCGGCTACACCTTC. It translates to CASSELSGYTF.